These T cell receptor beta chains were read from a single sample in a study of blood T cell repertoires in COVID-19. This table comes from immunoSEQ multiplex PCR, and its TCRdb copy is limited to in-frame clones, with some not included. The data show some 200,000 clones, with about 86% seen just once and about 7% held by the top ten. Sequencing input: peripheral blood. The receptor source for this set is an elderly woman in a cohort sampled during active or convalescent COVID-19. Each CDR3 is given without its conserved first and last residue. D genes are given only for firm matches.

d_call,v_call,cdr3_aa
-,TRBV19,ASSWDSPTDTQY
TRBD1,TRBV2,ASSGRDRGLGGYGYT
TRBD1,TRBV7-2,ASSLAAGQGYPNYGYT
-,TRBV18,ASSPSRLEPLH
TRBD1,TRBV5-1,ASSLSQGASSNEQF
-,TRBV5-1,ASSPGASNYNEQF
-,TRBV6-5,ASTLGANTEAF
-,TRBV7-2,ASSYLGQPQETQY
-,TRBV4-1,ASSQASAHGSYEQY
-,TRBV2,ASSVGQTNGYT
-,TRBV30,AWNYGSTGGNQPQH
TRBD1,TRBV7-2,ASSLTGQGHGYT
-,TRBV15,ATTEDTNTEAF
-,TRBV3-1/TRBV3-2,ASSQVLAADTDTQY
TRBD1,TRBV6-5,ASSYSKGQGVPLH
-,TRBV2,ASKWQGGNTGELF
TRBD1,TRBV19,ASNSRTGGWNTEAF
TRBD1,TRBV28,ASRLPQGRGEKLF
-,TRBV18,ASSRQGVYQPQH
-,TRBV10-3,AISDPGQGSRNEQF
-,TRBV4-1,ASSQEGRNYGYT
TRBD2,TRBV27,ASSSRLAGGEAWSGELF
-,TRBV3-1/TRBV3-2,ASSQGQGNSPLH
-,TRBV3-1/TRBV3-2,ASSQTSSTDTQY
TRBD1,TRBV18,ASSSSGTGRYNSPLH
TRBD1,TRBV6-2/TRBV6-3,ASSYLQGATGYT
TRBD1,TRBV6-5,ASTRNRGNIQY
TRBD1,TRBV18,ASSPPRDSLAKNIQY
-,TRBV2,ASSESFLWGTGPGGQPQH
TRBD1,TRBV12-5,ASGAGQAVSPLH
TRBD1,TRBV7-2,ASSVGLYRGAQPQH
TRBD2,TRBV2,ASSRLAGGTNEQF
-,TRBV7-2,ASSLAQGNYGYT
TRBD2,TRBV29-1,SGAGLAGGANTGELF
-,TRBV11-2,ASSLSRTAEAF
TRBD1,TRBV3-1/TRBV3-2,ASSPRTGSSYEQY
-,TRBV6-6,ASSYERGLATQY
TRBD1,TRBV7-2,ASSRDRVRNTIY
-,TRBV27,ASSLSRQSNQPQH
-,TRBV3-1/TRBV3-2,ASSQVEGYEQY
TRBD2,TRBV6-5,ASSKGLAGGIEQF
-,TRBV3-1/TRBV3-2,ASSPRQGTDEQF
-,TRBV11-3,ASSPGGANSPLH
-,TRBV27,ASSLGLFAGLDNEQF
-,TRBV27,ASSSANRVQPQH
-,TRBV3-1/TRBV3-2,ASRTGKKLF
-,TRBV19,ASSIGSGNYGYT
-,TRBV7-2,ASSLAGGAEAF
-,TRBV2,ASSDTRRILDAEQF
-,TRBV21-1,ASSPQDSGNTIY